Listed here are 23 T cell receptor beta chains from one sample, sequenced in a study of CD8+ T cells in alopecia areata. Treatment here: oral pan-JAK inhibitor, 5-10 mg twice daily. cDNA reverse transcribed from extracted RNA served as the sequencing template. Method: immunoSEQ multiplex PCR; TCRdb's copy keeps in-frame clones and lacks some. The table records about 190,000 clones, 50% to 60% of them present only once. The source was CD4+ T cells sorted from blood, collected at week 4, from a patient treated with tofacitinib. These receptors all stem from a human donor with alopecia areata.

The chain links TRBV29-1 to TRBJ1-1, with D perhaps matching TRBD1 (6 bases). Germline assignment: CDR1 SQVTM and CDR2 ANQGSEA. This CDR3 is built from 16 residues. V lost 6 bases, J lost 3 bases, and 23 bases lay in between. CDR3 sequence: CSVAKQGGSMYTEAFF. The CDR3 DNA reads TGCAGCGTAGCTAAACAGGGAGGTAGTATGTACACTGAAGCTTTCTTT.

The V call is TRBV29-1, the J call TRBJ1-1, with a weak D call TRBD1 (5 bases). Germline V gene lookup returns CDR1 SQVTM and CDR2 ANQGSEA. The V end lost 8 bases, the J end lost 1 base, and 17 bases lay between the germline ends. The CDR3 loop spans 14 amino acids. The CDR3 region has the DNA TGCAGCTCGCGAACCGGGGCCGCGAACACTGAAGCTTTCTTT. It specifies CSSRTGAANTEAFF.

The CDR3 loop reads CSVEAGPRTQYF. The CDR3 nucleotides are TGCAGCGTTGAAGCAGGGCCCCGGACCCAGTACTTC. This chain uses TRBV29-1 with TRBJ2-5; D is possibly TRBD1 (5 bases). The V gene's germline CDR1 is SQVTM and CDR2 ANQGSEA. Trimming left V 1 base short and J 7 bases short, with 10 bases between. The length of the CDR3 is 12 residues.

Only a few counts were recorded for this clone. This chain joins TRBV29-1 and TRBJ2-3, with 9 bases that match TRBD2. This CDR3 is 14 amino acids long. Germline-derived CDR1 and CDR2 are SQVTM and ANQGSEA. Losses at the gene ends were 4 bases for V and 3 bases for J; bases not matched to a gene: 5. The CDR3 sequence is CSVGRAGGTDTQYF. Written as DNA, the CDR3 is TGCAGCGTTGGAAGAGCGGGAGGAACAGATACGCAGTATTTT.

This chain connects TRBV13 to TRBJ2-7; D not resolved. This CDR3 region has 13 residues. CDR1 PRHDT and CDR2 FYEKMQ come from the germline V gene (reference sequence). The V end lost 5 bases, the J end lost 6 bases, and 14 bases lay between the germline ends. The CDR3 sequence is CASSTRTLREQYF. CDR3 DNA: TGTGCCAGCAGCACCCGGACCTTGCGCGAGCAGTACTTC.

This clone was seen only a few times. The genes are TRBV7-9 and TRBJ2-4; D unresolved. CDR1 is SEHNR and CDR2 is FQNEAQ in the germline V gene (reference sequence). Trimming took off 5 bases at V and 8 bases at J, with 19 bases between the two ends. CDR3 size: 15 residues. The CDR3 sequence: CASSDSRRVGDIQYF. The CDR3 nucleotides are TGTGCCAGCAGCGACTCGAGAAGGGTTGGGGACATTCAGTACTTC.

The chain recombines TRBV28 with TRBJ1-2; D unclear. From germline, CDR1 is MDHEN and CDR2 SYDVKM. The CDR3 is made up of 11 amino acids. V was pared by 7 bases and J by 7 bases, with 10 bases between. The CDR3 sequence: CASNGPRGYTF. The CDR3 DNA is TGTGCCAGCAATGGACCTCGTGGCTACACCTTC.

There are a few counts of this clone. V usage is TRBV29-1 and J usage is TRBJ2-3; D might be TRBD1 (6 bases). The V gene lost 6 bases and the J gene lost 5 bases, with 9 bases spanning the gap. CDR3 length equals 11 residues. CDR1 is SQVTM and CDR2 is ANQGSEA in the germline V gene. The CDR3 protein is CSVGQLDTQYF. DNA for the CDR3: TGCAGCGTCGGACAGTTAGATACGCAGTATTTT.

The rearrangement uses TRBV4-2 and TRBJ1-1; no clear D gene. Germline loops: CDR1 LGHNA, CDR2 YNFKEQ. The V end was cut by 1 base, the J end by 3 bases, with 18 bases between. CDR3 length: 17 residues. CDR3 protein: CASSQVTGGRTYTEAFF. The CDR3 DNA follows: TGTGCCAGCAGCCAAGTCACCGGTGGACGGACCTACACTGAAGCTTTCTTT.

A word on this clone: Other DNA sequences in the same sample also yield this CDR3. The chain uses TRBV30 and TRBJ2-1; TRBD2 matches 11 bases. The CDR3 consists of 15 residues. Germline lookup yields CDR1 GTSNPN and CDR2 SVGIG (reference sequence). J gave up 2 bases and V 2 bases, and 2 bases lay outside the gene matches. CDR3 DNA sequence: TGTGCCTGGAGTCTAGCGGGAGGCGCCTACAATGAGCAGTTCTTC. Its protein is CAWSLAGGAYNEQFF.

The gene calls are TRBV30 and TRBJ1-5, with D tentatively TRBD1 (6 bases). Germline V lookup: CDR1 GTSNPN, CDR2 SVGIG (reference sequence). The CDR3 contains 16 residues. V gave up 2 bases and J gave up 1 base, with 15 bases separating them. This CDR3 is CAWSQPGRGSNQPQHF. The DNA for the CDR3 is TGTGCCTGGAGTCAGCCGGGCAGGGGAAGCAATCAGCCCCAGCATTTT.

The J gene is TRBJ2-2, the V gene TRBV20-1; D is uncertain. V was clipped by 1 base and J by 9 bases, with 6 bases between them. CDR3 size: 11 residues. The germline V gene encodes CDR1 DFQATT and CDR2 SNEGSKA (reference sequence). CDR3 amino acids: CSARVGRELFF. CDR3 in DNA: TGCAGTGCTAGAGTAGGCCGGGAGCTGTTTTTT.

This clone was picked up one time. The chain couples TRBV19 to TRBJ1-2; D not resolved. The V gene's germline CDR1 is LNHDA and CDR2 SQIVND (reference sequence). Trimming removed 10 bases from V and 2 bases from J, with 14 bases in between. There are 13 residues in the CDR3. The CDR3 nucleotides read TGTGCCACCGCCGTCCCCACCAACTATGGCTACACCTTC. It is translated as CATAVPTNYGYTF.

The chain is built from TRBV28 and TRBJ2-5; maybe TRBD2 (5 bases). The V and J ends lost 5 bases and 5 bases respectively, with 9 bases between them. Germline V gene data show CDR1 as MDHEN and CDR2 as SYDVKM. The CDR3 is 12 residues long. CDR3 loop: CASSRGIETQYF. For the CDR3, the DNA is TGTGCCAGCAGTCGAGGGATCGAGACCCAGTACTTC.

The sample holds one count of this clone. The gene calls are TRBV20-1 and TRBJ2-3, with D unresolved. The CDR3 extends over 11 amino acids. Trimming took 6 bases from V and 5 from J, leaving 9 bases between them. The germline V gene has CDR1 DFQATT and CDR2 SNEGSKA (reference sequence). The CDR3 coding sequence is TGCAGTGCGCTTAAGGGAGATACGCAGTATTTT. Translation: CSALKGDTQYF.

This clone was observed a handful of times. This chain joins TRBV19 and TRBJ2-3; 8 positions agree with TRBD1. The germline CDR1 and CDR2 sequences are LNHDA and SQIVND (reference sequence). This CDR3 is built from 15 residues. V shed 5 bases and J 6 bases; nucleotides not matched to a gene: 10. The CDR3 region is CASSPQGAQWDTQYF. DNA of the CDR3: TGTGCCAGTAGTCCCCAGGGGGCTCAATGGGATACGCAGTATTTT.

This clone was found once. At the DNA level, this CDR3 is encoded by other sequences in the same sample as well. The CDR3 is CASSFGETQYF. The CDR3 DNA follows: TGTGCCAGCAGCTTTGGTGAGACCCAGTACTTC. The gene calls are TRBV11-2 and TRBJ2-5; D not resolved. The CDR3 totals 11 residues. Germline CDR1 and CDR2: SGHAT and FQNNGV. V was trimmed by 3 bases and J by 5 bases, leaving 4 bases between them.

The CDR3 here is CSVVNRGGDYGYTF. CDR3 sequence (DNA): TGCAGCGTTGTTAACAGGGGAGGGGACTATGGCTACACCTTC. J is TRBJ1-2 and V is TRBV29-1; 7 bases are a match to TRBD1. The CDR3 extends over 14 amino acids. J was trimmed by 3 bases and V by 4 bases; bases with no gene match: 8. Germline CDR1 SQVTM, CDR2 ANQGSEA.

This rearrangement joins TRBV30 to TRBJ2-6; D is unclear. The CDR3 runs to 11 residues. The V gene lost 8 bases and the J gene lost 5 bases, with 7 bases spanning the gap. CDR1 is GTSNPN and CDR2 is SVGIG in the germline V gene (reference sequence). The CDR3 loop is CAGSRANVLTF. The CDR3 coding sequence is TGTGCCGGTAGTAGGGCCAACGTCCTGACTTTC.

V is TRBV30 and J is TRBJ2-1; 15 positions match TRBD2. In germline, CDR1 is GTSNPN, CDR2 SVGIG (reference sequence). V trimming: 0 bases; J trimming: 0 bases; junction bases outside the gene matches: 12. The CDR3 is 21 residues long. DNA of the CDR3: TGTGCCTGGAGTGTACGACCGGGGACTAGCGGGAGGACGAGCTCCTACAATGAGCAGTTCTTC. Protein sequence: CAWSVRPGTSGRTSSYNEQFF.

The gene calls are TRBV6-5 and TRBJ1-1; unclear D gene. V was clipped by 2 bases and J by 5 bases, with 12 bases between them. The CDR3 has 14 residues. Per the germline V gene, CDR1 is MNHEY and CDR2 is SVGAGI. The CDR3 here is CASSYLSRGTEAFF. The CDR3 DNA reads TGTGCCAGCAGTTACCTAAGTCGAGGAACTGAAGCTTTCTTT.

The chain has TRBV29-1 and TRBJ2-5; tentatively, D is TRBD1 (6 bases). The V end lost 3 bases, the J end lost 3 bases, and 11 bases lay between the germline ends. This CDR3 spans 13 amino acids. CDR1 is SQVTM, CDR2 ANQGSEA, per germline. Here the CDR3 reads CSVEEQGKETQYF. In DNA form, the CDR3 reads TGCAGCGTTGAGGAACAGGGAAAAGAGACCCAGTACTTC. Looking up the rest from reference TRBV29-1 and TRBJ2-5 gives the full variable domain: SAVISQKPSRDICQRGTSLTIQCQVDSQVTMMFWYRQQPGQSLTLIATANQGSEATYESGFVIDKFPISRPNLTFSTLTVSNMSPEDSSIYLCSVEEQGKETQYFGPGTRLLVL.

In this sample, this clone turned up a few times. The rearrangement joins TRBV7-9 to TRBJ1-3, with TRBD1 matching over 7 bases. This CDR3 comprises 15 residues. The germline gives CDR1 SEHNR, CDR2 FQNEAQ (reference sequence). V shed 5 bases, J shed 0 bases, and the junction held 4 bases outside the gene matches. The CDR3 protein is CASSNRTGSGNTIYF. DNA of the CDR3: TGTGCCAGCAGCAATCGGACAGGCTCTGGAAACACCATATATTTT.